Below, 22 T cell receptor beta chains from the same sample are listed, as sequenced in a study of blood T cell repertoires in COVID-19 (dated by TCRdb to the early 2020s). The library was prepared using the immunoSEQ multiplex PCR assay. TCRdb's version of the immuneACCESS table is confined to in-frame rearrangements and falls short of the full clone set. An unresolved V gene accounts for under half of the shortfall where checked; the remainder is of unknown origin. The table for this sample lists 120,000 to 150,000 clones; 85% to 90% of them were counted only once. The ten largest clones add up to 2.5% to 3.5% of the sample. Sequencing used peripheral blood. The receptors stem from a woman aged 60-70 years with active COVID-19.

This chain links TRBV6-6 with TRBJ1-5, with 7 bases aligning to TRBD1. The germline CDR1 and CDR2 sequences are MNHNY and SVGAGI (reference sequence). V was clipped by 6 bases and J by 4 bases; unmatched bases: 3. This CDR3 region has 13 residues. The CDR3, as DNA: TGTGCCAGCAGCCCACAGGGGAATCAGCCCCAGCATTTT. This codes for CASSPQGNQPQHF.

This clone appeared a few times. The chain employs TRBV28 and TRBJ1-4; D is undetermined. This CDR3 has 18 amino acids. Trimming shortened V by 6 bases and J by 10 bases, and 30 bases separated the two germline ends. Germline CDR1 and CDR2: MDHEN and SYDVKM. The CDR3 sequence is CASSPWAGHLTERGKLFF. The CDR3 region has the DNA TGTGCCAGCAGCCCATGGGCAGGCCACTTGACCGAACGGGGAAAACTGTTTTTT.

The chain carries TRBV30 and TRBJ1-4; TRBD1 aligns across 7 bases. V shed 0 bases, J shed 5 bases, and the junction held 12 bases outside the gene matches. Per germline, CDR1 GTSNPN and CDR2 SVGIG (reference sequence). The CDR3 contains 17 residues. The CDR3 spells CAWSVFRGTAINEKLFF. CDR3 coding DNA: TGTGCCTGGAGTGTATTCAGAGGGACAGCCATAAATGAAAAACTGTTTTTT.

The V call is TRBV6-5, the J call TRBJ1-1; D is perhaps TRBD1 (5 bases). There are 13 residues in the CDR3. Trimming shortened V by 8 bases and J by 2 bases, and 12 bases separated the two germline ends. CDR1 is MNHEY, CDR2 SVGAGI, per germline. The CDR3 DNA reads TGTGCCAGCCTGAGACAGAGCAACACTGAAGCTTTCTTT. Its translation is CASLRQSNTEAFF.

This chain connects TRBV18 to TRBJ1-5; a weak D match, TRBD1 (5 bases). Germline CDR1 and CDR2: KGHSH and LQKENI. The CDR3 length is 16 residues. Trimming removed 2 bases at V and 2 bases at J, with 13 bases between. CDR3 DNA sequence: TGTGCCAGCTCACCAGGGGGGGGTGGTGGCAATCAGCCCCAGCATTTT. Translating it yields CASSPGGGGGNQPQHF. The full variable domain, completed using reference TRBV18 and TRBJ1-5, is NAGVMQNPRHLVRRRGQEARLRCSPMKGHSHVYWYRQLPEEGLKFMVYLQKENIIDESGMPKERFSAEFPKEGPSILRIQQVVRGDSAAYFCASSPGGGGGNQPQHFGDGTRLSIL.

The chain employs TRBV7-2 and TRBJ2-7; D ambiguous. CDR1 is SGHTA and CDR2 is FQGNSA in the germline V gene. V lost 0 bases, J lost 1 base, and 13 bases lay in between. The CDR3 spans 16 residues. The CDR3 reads CASSLAGGLGSYEQYF. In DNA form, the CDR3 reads TGTGCCAGCAGCTTAGCGGGTGGGCTTGGGTCCTACGAGCAGTACTTC.

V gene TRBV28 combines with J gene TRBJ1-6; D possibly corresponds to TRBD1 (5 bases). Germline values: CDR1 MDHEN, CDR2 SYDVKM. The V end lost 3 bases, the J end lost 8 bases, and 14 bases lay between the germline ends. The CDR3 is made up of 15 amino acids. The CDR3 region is CASSFGGLGDSPLHF. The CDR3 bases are TGTGCCAGCAGTTTCGGGGGTTTGGGGGATTCACCCCTCCACTTT.

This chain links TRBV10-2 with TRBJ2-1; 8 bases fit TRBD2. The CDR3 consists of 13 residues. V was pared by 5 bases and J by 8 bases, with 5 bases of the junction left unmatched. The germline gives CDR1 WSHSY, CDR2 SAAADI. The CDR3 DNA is TGCGCCAGCAGTAGGACTAGCATAGATGAGCAGTTCTTC. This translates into CASSRTSIDEQFF.

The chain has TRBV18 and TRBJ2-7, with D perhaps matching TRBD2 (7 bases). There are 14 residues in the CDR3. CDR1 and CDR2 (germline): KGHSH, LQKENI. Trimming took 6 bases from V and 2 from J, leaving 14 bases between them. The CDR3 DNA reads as TGTGCCAGCTCCCGGGACGGGGGGCCCTACGAGCAGTACTTC. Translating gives CASSRDGGPYEQYF.

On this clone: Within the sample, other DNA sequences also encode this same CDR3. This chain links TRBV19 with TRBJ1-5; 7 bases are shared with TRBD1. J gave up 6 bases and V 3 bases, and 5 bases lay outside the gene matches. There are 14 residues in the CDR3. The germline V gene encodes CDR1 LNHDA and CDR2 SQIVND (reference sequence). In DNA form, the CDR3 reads TGTGCCAGTAGTATTAGCACAGGGGCTCAGCCCCAGCATTTT. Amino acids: CASSISTGAQPQHF. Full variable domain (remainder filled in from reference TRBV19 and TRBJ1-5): DGGITQSPKYLFRKEGQNVTLSCEQNLNHDAMYWYRQDPGQGLRLIYYSQIVNDFQKGDIAEGYSVSREKKESFPLTVTSAQKNPTAFYLCASSISTGAQPQHFGDGTRLSIL.

Written as DNA, the CDR3 is TGTGCCAGCAGCTTATCATTGGGACTGGTCTCACCCCTCCACTTT. The encoded protein is CASSLSLGLVSPLHF. V and J are TRBV7-3 and TRBJ1-6, with D maybe TRBD1 (5 bases). The CDR3 consists of 15 residues. Deletions cut 2 bases from V and 10 bases from J, with 15 bases between. Germline CDR1 SGHTA, CDR2 FQGTGA.

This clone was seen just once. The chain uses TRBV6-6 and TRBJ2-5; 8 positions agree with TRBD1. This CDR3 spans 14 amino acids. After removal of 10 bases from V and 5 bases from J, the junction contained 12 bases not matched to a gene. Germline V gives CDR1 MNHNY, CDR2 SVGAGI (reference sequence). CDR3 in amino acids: CATMGRGLNETQYF. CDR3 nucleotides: TGTGCCACAATGGGCAGGGGGCTTAACGAGACCCAGTACTTC.

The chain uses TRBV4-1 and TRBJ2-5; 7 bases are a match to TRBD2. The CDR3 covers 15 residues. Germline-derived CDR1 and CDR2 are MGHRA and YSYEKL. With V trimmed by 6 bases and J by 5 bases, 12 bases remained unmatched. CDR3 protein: CASRSSGVVRETQYF. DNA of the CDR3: TGCGCCAGCAGAAGCAGCGGGGTAGTCAGGGAGACCCAGTACTTC.

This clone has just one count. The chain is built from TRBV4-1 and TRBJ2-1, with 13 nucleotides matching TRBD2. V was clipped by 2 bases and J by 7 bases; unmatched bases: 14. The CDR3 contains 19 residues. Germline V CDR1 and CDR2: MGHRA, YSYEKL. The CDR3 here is CASSQSARLAGGYGNEQFF. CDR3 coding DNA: TGCGCCAGCAGCCAATCCGCTCGACTAGCGGGAGGATACGGGAATGAGCAGTTCTTC.

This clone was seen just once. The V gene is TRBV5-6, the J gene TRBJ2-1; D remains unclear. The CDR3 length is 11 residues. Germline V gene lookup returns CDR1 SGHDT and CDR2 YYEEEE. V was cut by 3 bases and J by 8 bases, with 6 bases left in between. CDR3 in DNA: TGTGCCAGCAGCTCGTACTATGAGCAGTTCTTC. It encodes CASSSYYEQFF.

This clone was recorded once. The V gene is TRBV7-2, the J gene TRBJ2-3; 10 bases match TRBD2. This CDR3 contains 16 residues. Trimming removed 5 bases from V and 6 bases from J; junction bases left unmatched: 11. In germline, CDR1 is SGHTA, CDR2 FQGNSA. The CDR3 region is CASSTASGRAGDTQYF. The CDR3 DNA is TGTGCCAGCAGCACCGCGAGCGGGAGGGCCGGGGATACGCAGTATTTT.

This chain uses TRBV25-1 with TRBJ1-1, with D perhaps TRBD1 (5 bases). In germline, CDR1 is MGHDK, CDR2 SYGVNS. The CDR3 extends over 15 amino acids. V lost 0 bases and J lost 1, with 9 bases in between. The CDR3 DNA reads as TGTGCCAGCAGTGAATATCAGGGTGGGAACACTGAAGCTTTCTTT. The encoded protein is CASSEYQGGNTEAFF.

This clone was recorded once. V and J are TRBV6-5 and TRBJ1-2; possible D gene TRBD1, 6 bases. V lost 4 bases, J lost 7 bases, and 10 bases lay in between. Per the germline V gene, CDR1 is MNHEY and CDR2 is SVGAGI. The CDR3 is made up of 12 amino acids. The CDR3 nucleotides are TGTGCCAGCAGTTTAGGGGGATCTGGCTACACCTTC. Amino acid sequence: CASSLGGSGYTF.

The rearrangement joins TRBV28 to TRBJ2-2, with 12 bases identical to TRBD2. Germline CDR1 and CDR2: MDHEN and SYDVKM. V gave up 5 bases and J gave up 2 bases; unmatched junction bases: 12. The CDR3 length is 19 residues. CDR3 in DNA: TGTGCCAGCAGTCCTAGGCTGACTAGCGGGAGACGAAACACCGGGGAGCTGTTTTTT. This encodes CASSPRLTSGRRNTGELFF.

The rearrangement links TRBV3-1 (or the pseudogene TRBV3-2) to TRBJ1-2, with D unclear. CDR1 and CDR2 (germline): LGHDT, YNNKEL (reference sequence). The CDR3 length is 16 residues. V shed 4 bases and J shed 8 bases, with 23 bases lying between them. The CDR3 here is CASSPGLAAHRLGYTF. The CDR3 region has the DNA TGTGCCAGCAGCCCCGGGTTAGCGGCACACCGGTTGGGCTACACCTTC.

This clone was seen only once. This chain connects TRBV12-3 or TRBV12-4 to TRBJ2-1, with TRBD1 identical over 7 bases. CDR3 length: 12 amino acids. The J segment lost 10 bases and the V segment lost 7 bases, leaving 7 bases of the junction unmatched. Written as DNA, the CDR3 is TGTGCCAGCACTTTGCACAGGGGAGAGCAGTTCTTC. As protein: CASTLHRGEQFF.

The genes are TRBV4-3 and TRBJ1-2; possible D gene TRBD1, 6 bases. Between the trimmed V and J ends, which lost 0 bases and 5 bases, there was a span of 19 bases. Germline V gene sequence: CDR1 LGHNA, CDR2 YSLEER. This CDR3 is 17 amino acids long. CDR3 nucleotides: TGCGCCAGCAGCCAAGATTACGGGACAAGGATTCTTTATGGCTACACCTTC. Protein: CASSQDYGTRILYGYTF.